The clone carrying this TCR beta chain was recorded a few times. Original methodology: How many nucleated cells were present was estimated from reference gene primer amplification. The method was immunoSEQ multiplex PCR; TCRdb's version includes in-frame clones alone and lacks a portion of them. D and trimming were read from the DNA, whereas the V and J calls and clone size are those reported in that table. The table has approximately 380,000 clones, approximately 89% seen once. The source of the sample is a study of blood T cell repertoires in COVID-19. Study-wide background: PBMCs, B-cell-depleted T cells, or T cells were the source of the cDNA or gDNA that made up the material.

Trimming cost V 2 bases and J 7 bases, with 14 bases left between them. CDR1 is LNHDA, CDR2 SQIVND, per germline (reference sequence). The CDR3 is 14 residues long. Sequenced material: PBMCs or T cells enriched from blood (not recorded which). The gene calls are TRBV19 and TRBJ1-2; possible D gene TRBD1, 6 bases. This receptor was obtained from a woman aged 40-49 years who had been exposed to COVID-19. CDR3 sequence reads: CASSIIQGIGGYTF. The CDR3 DNA is TGTGCCAGTAGTATAATACAGGGAATCGGTGGCTACACCTTC.